This TCR beta chain emerged from a study of blood T cells in healthy people across ages. Regarding the study as a whole: As naive T cell percentage varied, TCR beta diversity correlated strongly with it.

This clonotype was observed a few times. Its antigen is currently unknown. This CDR3 contains 12 residues. The V end lost 7 bases, the J end lost 2 bases, and 7 bases lay between the germline ends. Germline V CDR1 and CDR2: MNHNS, SASEGT. Donors were systemically healthy Caucasian individuals from Russia aged 6 to 90 years. Total RNA extraction produced at least 5.5 micrograms (per sample) for the study. It was with a sample-barcoded 5' primer and a J-beta primer mix that a second PCR of roughly 7 to 12 cycles was run. Researchers report that a template-switch adaptor with 12 random nucleotides tagged each cDNA molecule. From the 5' RACE reads, TCRdb called clonotypes with MiXCR, one entry per CDR3 protein. The sample gives 730,000 or so distinct CDR3 sequences, about 40% of which show up once; roughly 19% is in the top ten.

The rearrangement links TRBV6-1 to TRBJ2-3, with D hard to call. This clonotype originated in an older woman in good health. The sample was blood. CDR3 sequence reads: CASKQNTDTQYF. The CDR3 bases are TGTGCCAGCAAACAGAACACAGATACGCAGTATTTT.